The rows below give T cell receptor beta chains drawn from one sample of a study of PD-1 blockade in classical Hodgkin lymphoma. Method: immunoSEQ multiplex PCR; TCRdb's copy keeps in-frame clones and lacks some. The table lists approximately 41,000 clones, around three fifths of them singletons. The sequences come from peripheral blood mononuclear cells (PBMCs), collected before the fourth cycle of nivolumab. These receptors were taken from a human donor with classical Hodgkin lymphoma. Both conserved end residues are part of each CDR3. A D gene is named only where the DNA matches it firmly. Expanded clones are given a class, and other clones once, few, many or no size at all.

TRBJ1-2 - - TRBV20-1 TGCAGTGCCACGGTCGGGGTCATCTACACCTTC CSATVGVIYTF
TRBJ2-1 - - TRBV25-1 TGTGCCAGCAGTGAATGGATTGGGGGACGCAATGAGCAGTTCTTC CASSEWIGGRNEQFF
TRBJ1-2 medium-sized TRBD1 TRBV10-3 TGTGCCATCAGTGGACAGGGGATCGACTATGGCTACACCTTC CAISGQGIDYGYTF
TRBJ2-5 - - TRBV5-4 TGTGCCAGCAGCTTGGAACAGGGCGTCCAAGAGACCCAGTACTTC CASSLEQGVQETQYF
TRBJ2-5 many TRBD1 TRBV9 TGTGCCAGCAGCCTGACAGGGCCAGAGACCCAGTACTTC CASSLTGPETQYF
TRBJ1-4 once - TRBV4-3 TGCGCCAGCAGCCAAGATCTGAGCCAGGGAGGAGAAAAACTGTTTTTT CASSQDLSQGGEKLFF
TRBJ1-1 - TRBD1 TRBV7-8 TGTGCCAGCAGCCGGACAGGGTTTGAAGCTTTCTTT CASSRTGFEAFF
TRBJ1-2 - TRBD1 TRBV7-2 TGTGCCAGCAGCTTAAGAGACAGGGGTGTGAGCTACACCTTC CASSLRDRGVSYTF
TRBJ2-5 - - TRBV5-6 TGTGCCAGCAGCCCCGGAAGAGAGACCCAGTACTTC CASSPGRETQYF
TRBJ2-6 - - TRBV28 TGTGCCAGCAGGTCGGGAGCTCTCGGGGCCAACGTCCTGACTTTC CASRSGALGANVLTF
TRBJ2-3 - - TRBV7-2 TGTGCCAGCAGCTTAGCGGGAAGTACGCAGTATTTT CASSLAGSTQYF
TRBJ2-1 - TRBD2 TRBV6-6 TGTGCCAGCAGTTACTATGGGGGGGACAATGAGCAGTTCTTC CASSYYGGDNEQFF
TRBJ2-7 - TRBD1 TRBV5-4 TGTGCCAGCAGCCCAGGGACAGCCACAACCTACGAGCAGTACTTC CASSPGTATTYEQYF
TRBJ1-1 few TRBD1 TRBV28 TGTGCCAGCAGTTTCGTCCAGGGGGCATTGGCTGAAGCTTTCTTT CASSFVQGALAEAFF
TRBJ1-5 - - TRBV11-2 TGTGCCAGCTCCACGGGATCGGGCCAGCCCCAGCATTTT CASSTGSGQPQHF
TRBJ2-7 medium-sized TRBD2 TRBV6-6 TGTGCCAGTTCGACCTCCGGGACTAGCGGGACTTACGAGCAGTACTTC CASSTSGTSGTYEQYF
TRBJ2-5 few TRBD2 TRBV29-1 TGCAGCGTGGAACTAGCGTCCAAGGGGGAGACCCAGTACTTC CSVELASKGETQYF
TRBJ2-3 - TRBD2 TRBV19 TGTGCCAGTAGTATAACTCTAGCGGACCCCACAGATACGCAGTATTTT CASSITLADPTDTQYF
TRBJ2-1 - TRBD1 TRBV5-4 TGTGCCAGCAGCCCGACAGGGGACTCCTACAATGAGCAGTTCTTC CASSPTGDSYNEQFF
TRBJ2-5 - - TRBV5-5 TGTGCCAGCAGCTCCATCCGCCAAAGGGAAGAGACCCAGTACTTC CASSSIRQREETQYF
TRBJ1-3 - - TRBV2 TGTGCCAGCAGTGTCCTCGGACAGTTCTCTGGAAACACCATATATTTT CASSVLGQFSGNTIYF
TRBJ1-2 - - TRBV30 TGTGCCTGGAGCTCGGGGGCAGGGGACTATGGCTACACCTTC CAWSSGAGDYGYTF
TRBJ2-2 once TRBD2 TRBV5-1 TGCGCCAGCAGCTTTCTAGCGGGGGGAACCGGGGAGCTGTTTTTT CASSFLAGGTGELFF
TRBJ2-4 - TRBD1 TRBV7-9 TGTGCCAGCAGTTTATCTCCGGGACAGGGGGAAAACATTCAGTACTTC CASSLSPGQGENIQYF
TRBJ2-1 - - TRBV6-1 TGTGCCAGCAGTGAAGCGACAGGTTCCTACAATGAGCAGTTCTTC CASSEATGSYNEQFF
TRBJ1-4 - - TRBV10-3 TGTGCCATCAAATCAGATAATGAAAAACTGTTTTTT CAIKSDNEKLFF
TRBJ1-6 few TRBD1 TRBV30 TGTGCCTGGGAGACAGGGTACTATAATTCACCCCTCCACTTT CAWETGYYNSPLHF
TRBJ1-1 once - TRBV5-4 TGTGCCAGCAGCCGCCGGGGCCCTCAAAAAGGGGTTGGAGCTTTCTTT CASSRRGPQKGVGAFF
TRBJ2-1 - TRBD2 TRBV11-3 TGTGCCAGCAGCTCCAGGACTAGCGGGAGGGCCAATGAGCAGTTCTTC CASSSRTSGRANEQFF
TRBJ2-1 - - TRBV7-9 TGTGCCAGCAGCTTAGGAGGCAGGGGGGCCTACAATGAGCAGTTCTTC CASSLGGRGAYNEQFF
TRBJ2-7 once - TRBV2 TGTGCCAGCATGCCCAGGAGTAGCTACGAGCAGTACTTC CASMPRSSYEQYF
TRBJ1-2 - - TRBV4-1 TGCGCCAGCGGGGGCGGGGGTAACTATGGCTACACCTTC CASGGGGNYGYTF
TRBJ1-1 once TRBD1 TRBV6-1 TGTGCCAGCAGGGACAGGGGAAGTACTGAAGCTTTCTTT CASRDRGSTEAFF
TRBJ1-5 once - TRBV5-4 TGTGCCAGCAGCTTAGGGGCTATGAGGCAGGGGCTGAGACAGCCCCAGCATTTT CASSLGAMRQGLRQPQHF
TRBJ2-5 - - TRBV6-6 TGTGCCAGCAGAAGGCCCCCGGGAGCTCAAGAGACCCAGTACTTC CASRRPPGAQETQYF
TRBJ2-7 - - TRBV11-2 TGTGCCAGCAGCCCCTCCTACGAGCAGTACTTC CASSPSYEQYF
TRBJ2-3 - TRBD2 TRBV4-1 TGCGCCAGCAGCCCTTCTAGCGGGGGCGTAGATACGCAGTATTTT CASSPSSGGVDTQYF
TRBJ2-3 - - TRBV7-9 TGTGCCAGCGGCGAGCTATCTAGCACAGATACGCAGTATTTT CASGELSSTDTQYF
TRBJ2-3 - - TRBV10-1 TGCGCCAGCAGTGAGTCGGCCAGGGGTGCAGATACGCAGTATTTT CASSESARGADTQYF
TRBJ1-5 - - TRBV15 TGTGCCACCAGCAGGGACACAGGGCCCCTTCAGCCCCAGCATTTT CATSRDTGPLQPQHF
TRBJ2-7 - TRBD2 TRBV10-2 TGCGCCAGCAGCCCAATTAGACTAGCGGGAGGGGACGAGCAGTACTTC CASSPIRLAGGDEQYF
TRBJ2-1 - - TRBV7-6 TGTGCCAGCAGCTCAGCGGGGCGGGGGCAATACAATGAGCAGTTCTTC CASSSAGRGQYNEQFF
TRBJ2-6 - TRBD1 TRBV7-2 TGTGCCAGCAGCTCGACAGGGGCCTACTCTGGGGCCAACGTCCTGACTTTC CASSSTGAYSGANVLTF
TRBJ2-5 - - TRBV7-3 TGTGCCAGCAGCTTAGACGGCGAGACCCAGTACTTC CASSLDGETQYF
TRBJ2-7 few - TRBV30 TGTGCCTGGAAAAGCGGGACAGCCCCTACGAGGCAGTACTTC CAWKSGTAPTRQYF
TRBJ1-5 - - TRBV28 TGTGCCAGCAGTCAATACAGGGTAGGAAGTAATCAGCCCCAGCATTTT CASSQYRVGSNQPQHF
TRBJ2-1 once TRBD1 TRBV7-2 TGTGCCAGCAGCTGGGGGACAGGGAGCCACAATGAGCAGTTCTTC CASSWGTGSHNEQFF
TRBJ1-5 few - TRBV12-2 TGTGCAAGTCGCTTAGGTCAGGGTCGCAATCAGCCCCAGCATTTT CASRLGQGRNQPQHF
TRBJ1-2 medium-sized - TRBV7-6 TGTGCCAGCAGCCCCGGAGGACAAGAAGACAACTATGGCTACACCTTC CASSPGGQEDNYGYTF
TRBJ2-2 - - TRBV19 TGTGCCAGTAGTATTTCAGGGGTCCGAAACACCGGGGAGCTGTTTTTT CASSISGVRNTGELFF
TRBJ2-3 - - TRBV6-5 TGTGCCAGCAGTTACAGCCCCTGGGGGACGCAGTATTTT CASSYSPWGTQYF
TRBJ1-2 - - TRBV28 TGTGCCAGCAGTTTAAAAGGTTACGGCTACACCTTC CASSLKGYGYTF
TRBJ2-5 - - TRBV7-9 TGTGCCAGCAGCTTGCCAGGTGCAACCACTATGGAGACCCAGTACTTC CASSLPGATTMETQYF
TRBJ2-5 - - TRBV5-1 TGCGCCAGCAGCTTACAAGAGACCCAGTACTTC CASSLQETQYF
TRBJ1-2 - - TRBV19 TGTGCCAGTAGTTCCACCCCGGAGACGGCGTATGGCTACACCTTC CASSSTPETAYGYTF
TRBJ1-1 - - TRBV5-1 TGCGCCAGCAGCTTGAAAACAGGGTTAATGAACACTGAAGCTTTCTTT CASSLKTGLMNTEAFF
TRBJ1-3 - - TRBV1 TGCACCAGCAGCCAAGTCGGGGTCTCTGGAAACACCATATATTTT CTSSQVGVSGNTIYF
TRBJ2-5 - TRBD2 TRBV7-2 TGTGCCAGCAGCGGGGGGGAGTCGTGGGAGACCCAGTACTTC CASSGGESWETQYF
TRBJ2-1 - - TRBV27 TGTGCCAGCAGTTTTTTTGAGAACAATGAGCAGTTCTTC CASSFFENNEQFF
TRBJ2-7 few - TRBV7-2 TGTGCCAGCAGCCTGGGCAGGGGCAACTCCTACGAGCAGTACTTC CASSLGRGNSYEQYF